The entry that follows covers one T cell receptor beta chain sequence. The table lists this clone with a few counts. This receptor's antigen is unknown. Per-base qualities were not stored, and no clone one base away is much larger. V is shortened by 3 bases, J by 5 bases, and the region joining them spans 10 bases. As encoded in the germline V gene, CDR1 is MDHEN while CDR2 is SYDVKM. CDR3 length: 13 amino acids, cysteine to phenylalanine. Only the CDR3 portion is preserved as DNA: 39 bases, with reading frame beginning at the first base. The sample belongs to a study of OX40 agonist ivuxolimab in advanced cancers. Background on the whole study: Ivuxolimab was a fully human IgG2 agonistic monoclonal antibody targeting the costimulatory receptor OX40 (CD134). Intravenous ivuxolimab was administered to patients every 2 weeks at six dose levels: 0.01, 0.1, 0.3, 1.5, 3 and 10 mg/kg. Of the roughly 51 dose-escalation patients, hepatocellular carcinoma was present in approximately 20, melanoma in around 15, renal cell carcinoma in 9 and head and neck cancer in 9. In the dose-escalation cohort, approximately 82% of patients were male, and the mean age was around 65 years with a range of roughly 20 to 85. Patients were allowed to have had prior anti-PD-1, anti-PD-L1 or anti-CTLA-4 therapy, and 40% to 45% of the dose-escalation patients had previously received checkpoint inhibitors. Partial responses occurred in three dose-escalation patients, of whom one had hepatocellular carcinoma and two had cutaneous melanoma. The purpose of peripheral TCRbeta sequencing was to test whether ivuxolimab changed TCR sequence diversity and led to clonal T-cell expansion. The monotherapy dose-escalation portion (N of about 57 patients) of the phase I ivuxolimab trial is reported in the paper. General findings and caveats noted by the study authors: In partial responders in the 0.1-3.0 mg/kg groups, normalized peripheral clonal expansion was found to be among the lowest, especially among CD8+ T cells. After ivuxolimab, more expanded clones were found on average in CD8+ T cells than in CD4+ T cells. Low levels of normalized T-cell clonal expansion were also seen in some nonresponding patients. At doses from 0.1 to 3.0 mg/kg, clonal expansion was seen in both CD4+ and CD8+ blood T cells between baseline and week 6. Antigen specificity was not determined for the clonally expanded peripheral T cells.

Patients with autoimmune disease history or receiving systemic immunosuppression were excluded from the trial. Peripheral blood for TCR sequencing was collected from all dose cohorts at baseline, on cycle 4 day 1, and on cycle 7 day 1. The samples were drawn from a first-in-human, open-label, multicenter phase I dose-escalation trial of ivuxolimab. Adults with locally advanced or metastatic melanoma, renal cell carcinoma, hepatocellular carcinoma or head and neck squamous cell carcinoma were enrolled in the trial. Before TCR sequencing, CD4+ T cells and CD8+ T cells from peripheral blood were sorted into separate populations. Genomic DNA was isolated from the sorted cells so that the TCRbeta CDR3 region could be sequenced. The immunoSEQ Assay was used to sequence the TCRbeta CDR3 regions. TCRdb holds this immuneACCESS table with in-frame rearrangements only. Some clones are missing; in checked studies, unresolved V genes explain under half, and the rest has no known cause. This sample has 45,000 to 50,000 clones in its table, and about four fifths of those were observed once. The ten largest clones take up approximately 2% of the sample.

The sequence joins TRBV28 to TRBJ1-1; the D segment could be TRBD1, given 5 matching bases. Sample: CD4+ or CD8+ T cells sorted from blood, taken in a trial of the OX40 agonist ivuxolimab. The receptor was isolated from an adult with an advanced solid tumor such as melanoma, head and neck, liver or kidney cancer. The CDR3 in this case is CASSFRGGTEAFF. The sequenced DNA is TGTGCCAGCAGTTTCCGGGGGGGGACTGAAGCTTTCTTT.